These 17 T cell receptor beta chains came from one sample sequenced in a study of blood T cell repertoires in COVID-19. This table comes from immunoSEQ multiplex PCR, and its TCRdb copy is limited to in-frame clones, with some not included. The data contain about 31,000 clones, 91% of them singletons. The specimen sequenced was peripheral blood. These receptors all stem from a human donor in a cohort sampled during active COVID-19.

The CDR3 coding sequence is TGTGCCAGCAGAGGACAGACCAACTATGGCTACACCTTC. As protein: CASRGQTNYGYTF. The chain combines TRBV9 with TRBJ1-2; D is perhaps TRBD1 (6 bases). V lost 5 bases and J 2 bases, leaving 10 bases between the germline ends. Looked up from germline, CDR1 is SGDLS and CDR2 is YYNGEE. The CDR3 totals 13 residues.

The chain recombines TRBV12-3 or TRBV12-4 with TRBJ2-2; D gene unclear. This CDR3 is 13 amino acids long. V was cut by 2 bases and J by 10 bases, with 11 bases left in between. DNA for the CDR3: TGTGCCAGCAGTTTAACATGGTCGTTGGAGCTGTTTTTT. Residues: CASSLTWSLELFF.

The CDR3 spells CASSRRDTGELFF. The CDR3 DNA reads as TGTGCCAGCTCACGGCGGGACACCGGGGAGCTGTTTTTT. The chain has TRBV18 and TRBJ2-2, with D maybe TRBD2 (5 bases). CDR1 and CDR2 (germline): KGHSH, LQKENI. V lost 4 bases and J 3 bases, leaving 6 bases between the germline ends. The CDR3 sequence is 13 residues long.

The V gene is TRBV5-1, the J gene TRBJ2-7; 7 bases fit TRBD2. Trimming cost V 4 bases and J 5 bases; bases outside gene matches: 12. This CDR3 spans 15 amino acids. CDR1 is SGHRS and CDR2 is YFSETQ in the germline V gene. In nucleotides, the CDR3 is TGCGCCAGCAGCGGCGGGACTAACAATCTCCACGAGCAGTACGTC. This encodes CASSGGTNNLHEQYV.

This sequence joins TRBV7-9 and TRBJ2-1; 9 nucleotides align to TRBD2. The V gene end was trimmed by 5 bases and the J gene end by 6 bases; junction bases not matched to a gene: 8. Germline-derived CDR1 and CDR2 are SEHNR and FQNEAQ (reference sequence). This CDR3 contains 15 residues. The CDR3 protein is CASSPRAGGSNEQFF. Written as DNA, the CDR3 is TGTGCCAGCAGCCCCAGAGCGGGAGGATCCAATGAGCAGTTCTTC.

The chain employs TRBV6-2 or TRBV6-3 and TRBJ1-5, with D maybe TRBD1 (6 bases). Trimming cost V 4 bases and J 0 bases, with 16 bases left between them. CDR1 is MNHEY, CDR2 SVGEGT, per germline. CDR3 length: 17 residues. The CDR3 sequence is CASSFLLSGASNQPQHF. For the CDR3, the DNA is TGTGCCAGCAGTTTCCTACTATCAGGGGCTAGCAATCAGCCCCAGCATTTT.

The rearrangement links TRBV25-1 to TRBJ1-4; D remains ambiguous. V shed 6 bases and J shed 6 bases, with 8 bases lying between them. Germline V gene sequence: CDR1 MGHDK, CDR2 SYGVNS. The CDR3 length is 12 residues. DNA for the CDR3: TGTGCCAGCAGAAGAGGGTATGAAAAACTGTTTTTT. It codes for CASRRGYEKLFF.

The chain links TRBV24-1 to TRBJ2-1; 11 bases fit TRBD2. The trim removed 4 bases at V and 4 bases at J, leaving 11 bases unmatched. The CDR3 is 18 amino acids. Looked up from germline, CDR1 is KGHDR and CDR2 is SFDVKD. The CDR3 DNA reads as TGTGCCACCAGTGACGACGGACCGGGACTAGCGGCGTACAATGAGCAGTTCTTC. Encoded protein: CATSDDGPGLAAYNEQFF.

The CDR3 spells CAWSVGGVYEQYV. The DNA of the CDR3 is TGTGCCTGGAGTGTGGGGGGGGTCTACGAGCAGTACGTC. The gene calls are TRBV30 and TRBJ2-7; 7 bases fit TRBD2. The V and J ends lost 0 bases and 3 bases, in that order; junction bases with no gene match: 2. CDR3 size: 13 residues. CDR1 and CDR2 (germline): GTSNPN, SVGIG (reference sequence).

The rearrangement joins TRBV30 to TRBJ1-2; D call uncertain. Deletions cut 2 bases from V and 5 bases from J, with 6 bases between. This CDR3 comprises 11 residues. Germline lookup yields CDR1 GTSNPN and CDR2 SVGIG (reference sequence). CDR3 loop: CAWSLEYGYTF. CDR3 in DNA: TGTGCCTGGAGTTTAGAGTATGGCTACACCTTC.

About this clone: In the same sample, other DNA sequences code for this CDR3. The genes are TRBV10-3 and TRBJ1-1; tentatively, D is TRBD1 (6 bases). Germline CDR1 ENHRY, CDR2 SYGVKD. Trimming removed 2 bases from V and 1 base from J, with 8 bases in between. The CDR3 contains 14 residues. CDR3 nucleotides: TGTGCCATCAGTGAGCTACAGGGGAACACTGAAGCTTTCTTT. It yields the protein CAISELQGNTEAFF.

The chain joins TRBV6-1 to TRBJ2-7; D not resolved. The CDR3 sequence is 12 residues long. Germline-derived CDR1 and CDR2 are MNHNS and SASEGT. V lost 3 bases, J lost 2 bases, and 5 bases lay in between. The CDR3 sequence: CASSEAPYEQYV. The CDR3 DNA reads TGTGCCAGCAGTGAGGCCCCCTACGAGCAGTACGTC.

The chain recombines TRBV2 with TRBJ2-1; D is perhaps TRBD1 (5 bases). Trimming shortened V by 2 bases and J by 6 bases, and 14 bases separated the two germline ends. This CDR3 has 15 residues. Germline values: CDR1 SNHLY, CDR2 FYNNEI. CDR3 nucleotide sequence: TGTGCCAGCAGTGAATTGTTTACAGGCTCCAATGAGCAGTTCTTC. As protein: CASSELFTGSNEQFF.

J is TRBJ1-3 and V is TRBV6-6; 9 bases are a match to TRBD1. Germline assignment: CDR1 MNHNY and CDR2 SVGAGI (reference sequence). J lost 6 bases, V lost 8 bases, and 8 bases had no gene match. The CDR3 has 14 residues. DNA for the CDR3: TGTGCCAGCCTCCTATGGGACAGGGAAAACACCATATATTTT. Translation gives CASLLWDRENTIYF.

CDR3 bases: TGTGCCAGCTCACCACCCAGCTCCTACGAGCAGTACGTC. Amino acid sequence: CASSPPSSYEQYV. The V call is TRBV18, the J call TRBJ2-7, with D uncertain. CDR1 and CDR2 from the germline V gene are KGHSH and LQKENI. V lost 0 bases, J lost 0 bases, and 3 bases lay in between. The CDR3 consists of 13 residues.

The V gene is TRBV19, the J gene TRBJ2-2, with D possibly being TRBD2 (7 bases). Germline V CDR1 and CDR2: LNHDA, SQIVND (reference sequence). This CDR3 is 18 amino acids long. V gave up 0 bases and J gave up 0 bases, with 14 bases separating them. The CDR3 is CASSIEGGGSPNTGELFF. DNA for the CDR3: TGTGCCAGTAGTATAGAAGGGGGGGGTAGCCCGAACACCGGGGAGCTGTTTTTT. The variable domain in full, with the rest retrieved from reference TRBV19 and TRBJ2-2, is DGGITQSPKYLFRKEGQNVTLSCEQNLNHDAMYWYRQDPGQGLRLIYYSQIVNDFQKGDIAEGYSVSREKKESFPLTVTSAQKNPTAFYLCASSIEGGGSPNTGELFFGEGSRLTVL.

The CDR3 nucleotides read TGTGCCAGCAGATATGGGACAGGGAGTTGGTACACCTTC. Translated: CASRYGTGSWYTF. The V and J genes are TRBV28 and TRBJ1-2, with 9 nucleotides matching TRBD1. There are 13 residues in the CDR3. Germline loops: CDR1 MDHEN, CDR2 SYDVKM. J was trimmed by 11 bases and V by 6 bases; bases with no gene match: 10.